A single T cell receptor beta chain is shown here with its context. The data originate from a study of blood T cell repertoires in COVID-19. Assay used: immunoSEQ multiplex PCR; TCRdb lists only in-frame clones, some missing. The sample lists 150,000 to 180,000 clones; around 82% were seen once. Trimming pared 3 bases from V and 0 bases from J, leaving 12 bases between. The CDR3 has 16 amino acids. From germline, CDR1 is KGHSH and CDR2 LQKENI. The sequenced sample was peripheral blood. This TCR came from a man aged 55 to 70 with COVID-19, enrolled during active disease. This sequence joins TRBV18 and TRBJ1-3, with D maybe TRBD1 (6 bases). The DNA of the CDR3 is TGTGCCAGCTCACCCCGGGACATCGACTCTGGAAACACCATATATTTT. The encoded protein is CASSPRDIDSGNTIYF.